This T cell receptor (beta chain) was profiled in a study of T cell responses to AZD1222 COVID-19 vaccine. TCRdb's table, derived via immunoSEQ multiplex PCR, lists solely in-frame clones and lacks some. The data hold about 120,000 clones, with about 92% observed a single time. CDR1 GTSNPN and CDR2 SVGIG come from the germline V gene (reference sequence). The CDR3 spans 14 residues. V shed 4 bases, J shed 5 bases, and the junction held 9 bases outside the gene matches. About this clone itself: Its antigen is unidentified.

General study findings and limits: Baseline serology detected seropositivity in only a handful of AZD1222 recipients. Elevations in Spike-specific TCR breadth and depth followed administration of two AZD1222 doses. The reported proportion of spike-specific TCRs targeting unmutated variant regions was nearly half. Sampling captured repertoires only after the peak T cell response.

J is TRBJ1-1 and V is TRBV30, with 8 nucleotides matching TRBD1. The clonotype comes from an adult who received the AZD1222 COVID-19 vaccine. The sequencing here drew on peripheral blood, taken 28 days after the second AZD1222 dose. CDR3 protein: CAWTLGTGGTEAFF. The CDR3 region has the DNA TGTGCCTGGACCCTCGGGACAGGAGGGACTGAAGCTTTCTTT.